The text below deals with one T cell receptor beta chain. Its target is unknown. TCRdb re-called the 5' RACE reads and catalogs CDR3 proteins one per entry, DNA excluded. Its listing shows around 260,000 distinct CDR3 sequences. This CDR3 has 13 residues. Germline loops: CDR1 SEHNR, CDR2 FQNEAQ (reference sequence). This sample stems from a study of T cells expressing NK-cell markers. Study-level background: Sorted CD3+CD56+NKG2C+, CD3+CD56+NKG2C- and CD3+CD56-NKG2C+ T cells supplied TCR beta repertoires. General study points: Clarity on HCMV specificity was lacking for the expanded NKG2C+ T cell clones. Once again these clonotypes came out on top in the CD3+CD56-NKG2C+ fraction of four donors.

The source material was blood T cells: a sorted CD56 or NKG2C T cell subset, CD4+ or CD8+ T cells, or bulk PBMC T cells (not recorded which). The genes are TRBV7-9 and TRBJ1-1. This TCR was sampled from a woman between 18 and 70 years old in good health. The CDR3 sequence: CASSSRTVFEAFF.